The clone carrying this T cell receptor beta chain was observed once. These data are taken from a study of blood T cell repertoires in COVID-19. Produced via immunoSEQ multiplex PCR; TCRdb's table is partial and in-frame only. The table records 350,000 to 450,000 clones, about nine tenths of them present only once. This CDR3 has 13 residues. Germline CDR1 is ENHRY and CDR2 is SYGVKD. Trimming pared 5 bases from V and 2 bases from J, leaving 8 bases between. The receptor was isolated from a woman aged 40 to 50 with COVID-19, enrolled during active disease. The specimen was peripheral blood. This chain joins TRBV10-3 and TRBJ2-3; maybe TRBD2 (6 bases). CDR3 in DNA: TGTGCCATCAGTACTAGCTTCACAGATACGCAGTATTTT. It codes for CAISTSFTDTQYF.